The rows below give T cell receptor beta chains drawn from one sample of a study of human T cells and chemical hapten exposure. TCRdb re-analysed the RACE reads in MiXCR, keeping a single row per CDR3 protein. The sample lists nearly 55,000 distinct CDR3 sequences; about 10% were seen once. The sequencing used whole blood, collected in connection with sensitization to the hapten diphenylcyclopropenone (DPC). These receptors were collected from a woman aged 50 to 60 with alopecia areata. Some clones in this sample may be carry-over from other donors' samples. Each CDR3 is given with its conserved first and last residue. Each record gives: J gene, clone size, D gene, CDR3 length, V gene, CDR3 DNA, CDR3 protein. The D gene is left open where the match is weak. Clone size is not always given. Where it is, it says once, few, many or a class for expanded clones.

j_gene: TRBJ2-1
abundance: many
d_gene: .
len: 16
v_gene: TRBV7-9
CDR3nt: TGTGCCAGCAGCCGCCGGGGAGACGACTCCTACAATGAGCAGTTCTTC
CDR3aa: CASSRRGDDSYNEQFF

j_gene: TRBJ2-7
abundance: .
d_gene: .
len: 13
v_gene: TRBV28
CDR3nt: TGTGCCAGCAGTTTATGGGACAGAACCGAGCAGTACTTC
CDR3aa: CASSLWDRTEQYF

j_gene: TRBJ2-7
abundance: .
d_gene: TRBD1
len: 15
v_gene: TRBV5-1
CDR3nt: TGCGCCAGCAGCTTGGGACAGGGTAGCTCCTACGAGCAGTACTTC
CDR3aa: CASSLGQGSSYEQYF

j_gene: TRBJ2-3
abundance: few
d_gene: TRBD1
len: 16
v_gene: TRBV6-2/TRBV6-3
CDR3nt: TGTGCCAGCAGTTCCCCCTGGACAGGGGGGACAGATACGCAGTATTTT
CDR3aa: CASSSPWTGGTDTQYF

j_gene: TRBJ1-1
abundance: many
d_gene: .
len: 14
v_gene: TRBV6-1
CDR3nt: TGTGCCAGCAGTGAAACATCGTTGAACACTGAAGCTTTCTTT
CDR3aa: CASSETSLNTEAFF

j_gene: TRBJ2-3
abundance: few
d_gene: .
len: 13
v_gene: TRBV7-2
CDR3nt: TGTGCCAGCAGCTTAATGCTCGGGGATACGCAGTATTTT
CDR3aa: CASSLMLGDTQYF

j_gene: TRBJ1-1
abundance: few
d_gene: .
len: 13
v_gene: TRBV3-1
CDR3nt: TGTGCCAGCAGCCAGTCAAGTAACACTGAAGCTTTCTTT
CDR3aa: CASSQSSNTEAFF

j_gene: TRBJ2-1
abundance: few
d_gene: .
len: 11
v_gene: TRBV6-5
CDR3nt: TGTGCCAGCAGCCTTGAGGGGGAGCAGTTCTTC
CDR3aa: CASSLEGEQFF

j_gene: TRBJ1-5
abundance: many
d_gene: .
len: 14
v_gene: TRBV3-1
CDR3nt: TGTGCCAGCAGCCAAGGGGGCTCAGGCGGGGTCCAACATTTT
CDR3aa: CASSQGGSGGVQHF

j_gene: TRBJ2-3
abundance: few
d_gene: .
len: 12
v_gene: TRBV5-1
CDR3nt: TGCGCCAGCAGCCCGGGAGTTGATACGCAGTATTTT
CDR3aa: CASSPGVDTQYF

j_gene: TRBJ1-2
abundance: few
d_gene: TRBD1
len: 14
v_gene: TRBV4-3
CDR3nt: TGCGCCAGCAGCCAAGAGGGACAGGGAAATGGCTACACCTTC
CDR3aa: CASSQEGQGNGYTF

j_gene: TRBJ1-6
abundance: many
d_gene: .
len: 14
v_gene: TRBV7-2
CDR3nt: TGTGCCAGCAGCTTAGGACCGGGGAATTCACCCCTCCACTTT
CDR3aa: CASSLGPGNSPLHF

j_gene: TRBJ1-6
abundance: many
d_gene: .
len: 15
v_gene: TRBV20-1
CDR3nt: TGCAGTGCTAGAGACCTGCCCGGACAGTGGACCAATCTCCACTTT
CDR3aa: CSARDLPGQWTNLHF

j_gene: TRBJ2-1
abundance: .
d_gene: TRBD2
len: 14
v_gene: TRBV24-1
CDR3nt: TGTGCCGCGAATGTTAGCGGGGGTATCAATGAGCAGTTCTTC
CDR3aa: CAANVSGGINEQFF

j_gene: TRBJ2-4
abundance: many
d_gene: .
len: 16
v_gene: TRBV20-1
CDR3nt: TGCAGTGCTAGAGCCCCACACGGAATAGCCAAAAACATTCAGTACTTC
CDR3aa: CSARAPHGIAKNIQYF

j_gene: TRBJ1-5
abundance: few
d_gene: TRBD1
len: 14
v_gene: TRBV5-1
CDR3nt: TGCGCCAGCAGTCCGGGACAGCTCAATCAGCCCCAGCATTTT
CDR3aa: CASSPGQLNQPQHF

j_gene: TRBJ1-6
abundance: many
d_gene: .
len: 13
v_gene: TRBV28
CDR3nt: TGTGCCAGCAGTTCTAACCCTAATTCACCCCTCCACTTT
CDR3aa: CASSSNPNSPLHF

j_gene: TRBJ2-3
abundance: .
d_gene: TRBD1
len: 16
v_gene: TRBV6-5
CDR3nt: TGTGCCAGCAGTATGCTACAGGGGCGAAGCACAGATACGCAGTATTTT
CDR3aa: CASSMLQGRSTDTQYF

j_gene: TRBJ1-5
abundance: many
d_gene: TRBD1
len: 17
v_gene: TRBV18
CDR3nt: TGTGCCAGCTCACACTCCTTATTACGACAGGGGGATCAGCCCCAGCATTTT
CDR3aa: CASSHSLLRQGDQPQHF

j_gene: TRBJ2-6
abundance: .
d_gene: .
len: 17
v_gene: TRBV4-2
CDR3nt: TGTGCCAGCAGCCGTTCTACACAGGGAACAGGGGCCAACGTCCTGACTTTC
CDR3aa: CASSRSTQGTGANVLTF